This TCR beta chain was documented in a study of identifying expanded T cells in peripheral blood. General study points: Differentially abundant clones: roughly 1.2 between replicates, 16.4 at around 15 days, roughly 18 at four. Across healthy donors, higher total template counts meant significantly greater approximately 2-week count variance.

This clone has a handful of counts. Its matching antigen is unknown. This CDR3 comprises 14 residues. Germline V lookup: CDR1 KGHSH, CDR2 LQKENI. Trimming cost V 6 bases and J 4 bases, with 13 bases left between them. Sequencing was performed with immunoSEQ multiplex PCR; in TCRdb, only in-frame clones are kept and a portion is missing. The table shows approximately 97,000 clones, with approximately 88% occurring only once. This receptor was obtained from a person aged 18 to 70 in good health. The sequenced sample consisted of blood. V usage is TRBV18 and J usage is TRBJ1-3; D uncertain. CDR3 loop: CASSPGGHGNTIYF. The CDR3 bases are TGTGCCAGCTCCCCCGGAGGGCACGGAAACACCATATATTTT.